These 17 T cell receptor beta chains were all obtained from the same sample, sequenced in a study of blood T cells in healthy people across ages. A sample-barcoded 5' primer and a J-beta primer mix were used in a second PCR of about 6 to 11 cycles. TCRdb analysed the 5' RACE reads with MiXCR anew, one entry per CDR3 protein. The data contain 730,000 or so distinct CDR3 sequences, approximately 40% of them seen just once; the ten biggest clones take up around 30%. Sequenced material: blood. These receptors originate from a man of 80 years or more in good health.

The chain links TRBV27 to TRBJ2-1; 7 bases are a match to TRBD1. Germline V CDR1 and CDR2: MNHEY, SMNVEV (reference sequence). The CDR3 has 17 amino acids. J lost 6 bases, V lost 5 bases, and 16 bases had no gene match. The DNA of the CDR3 is TGTGCCAGCAGTCTGTTCGTCCGCCGGGACAGAGGCAATGAGCAGTTCTTC. Amino acids: CASSLFVRRDRGNEQFF.

As for this clonotype: Relative to the germline gene, one junction end is altered; a read error may explain this. CDR3 in DNA: TGCAGTGCAGGACAGGGAGGGGTTAGCAAGCAGCCCCAGCATTTT. Its translation is CSAGQGGVSKQPQHF. The chain has TRBV20-1 and TRBJ1-5; TRBD1 matches 8 bases. Germline V lookup: CDR1 DFQATT, CDR2 SNEGSKA (reference sequence). This CDR3 has 15 residues.

This clonotype has a count of ten or more. The genes are TRBV28 and TRBJ2-7, with TRBD1 identical over 7 bases. The CDR3 is 15 amino acids. With V trimmed by 4 bases and J by 3 bases, 9 bases remained unmatched. Germline lookup yields CDR1 MDHEN and CDR2 SYDVKM. The CDR3 is CASSSSGTVVYEQYF. CDR3 nucleotide sequence: TGTGCCAGCAGTTCGAGTGGGACAGTTGTCTACGAGCAGTACTTC.

The J gene is TRBJ2-1, the V gene TRBV9, with a possible D match to TRBD2 (5 bases). This CDR3 has 16 amino acids. V was shortened by 4 bases and J by 4 bases, with 18 bases between the two germline ends. Per the germline V gene, CDR1 is SGDLS and CDR2 is YYNGEE. DNA of the CDR3: TGTGCCAGCAGCCCACAAGCTCGGACTGGATACAATGAGCAGTTCTTC. This codes for CASSPQARTGYNEQFF.

This clonotype was recorded many times. This rearrangement joins TRBV12-3 or TRBV12-4 to TRBJ1-4, with 10 positions matching TRBD1. The CDR3 contains 17 residues. V gave up 2 bases and J gave up 3 bases; unmatched junction bases: 6. The CDR3, as DNA: TGTGCCAGCAGTTTAAAGGGACAGGGGAAACCTAATGAAAAACTGTTTTTT. This sequence encodes CASSLKGQGKPNEKLFF.

About this clonotype itself: A read error may account for a junction end that differs from germline. This sequence joins TRBV6-6 and TRBJ2-1; D is uncertain. The CDR3 is 14 residues long. The germline gives CDR1 MNHNY, CDR2 SVGAGI (reference sequence). The DNA of the CDR3 is TGTGCCAGCAGCCCCATGAGCTCCTACAATGAGCGGTTCTTC. Translation gives CASSPMSSYNERFF.

CDR3 region: CASSLQQGKVGELFF. In DNA, the CDR3 is TGTGCCAGCAGCTTACAGCAGGGGAAGGTCGGGGAGCTGTTTTTT. This sequence joins TRBV7-2 and TRBJ2-2; D is perhaps TRBD1 (6 bases). The germline V gene has CDR1 SGHTA and CDR2 FQGNSA. This CDR3 region has 15 residues. V dropped 2 bases and J dropped 7 bases, with 14 bases sitting between them.

This chain connects TRBV20-1 to TRBJ2-4; TRBD2 matches at 8 bases. Near its end, the DNA agrees better with TRBJ2-5, so the J call may be wrong. Germline values: CDR1 DFQATT, CDR2 SNEGSKA (reference sequence). The CDR3 sequence is 15 residues long. In DNA, the CDR3 is TGCAGTGCTAGAGACCTAGCGGGCCCCACAGAGACCCAGTACTTC. Residues: CSARDLAGPTETQYF.

The chain recombines TRBV20-1 with TRBJ2-7; 11 bases line up with TRBD2. Germline V gene data show CDR1 as DFQATT and CDR2 as SNEGSKA (reference sequence). The CDR3 has 15 amino acids. J was trimmed by 3 bases and V by 3 bases; bases with no gene match: 7. In DNA, the CDR3 is TGCAGTGCTAGTCAGTCGACTAGCGGGAACTACGAGCAGTACTTC. It translates to CSASQSTSGNYEQYF.

J is TRBJ2-4 and V is TRBV20-1; D call uncertain. The assigned J gene may be wrong: the sequence end matches TRBJ2-7 better. The CDR3 runs to 15 residues. Germline V gene lookup returns CDR1 DFQATT and CDR2 SNEGSKA (reference sequence). For the CDR3, the DNA is TGCAGTGCTACGAATCCGGCAGATTCGTCCTACGAGCAGTACTTC. This translates into CSATNPADSSYEQYF.

This clonotype showed up just a few times. The chain joins TRBV5-1 to TRBJ2-1; D uncertain. Trimming pared 2 bases from V and 12 bases from J, leaving 27 bases between. The CDR3 runs to 17 residues. CDR1 and CDR2 from the germline V gene are SGHRS and YFSETQ. The CDR3 region has the DNA TGCGCCAGCAGCTTACCGAGACAAGCCTCTTACAATGACGGGCAGTTCTTC. Amino acid sequence: CASSLPRQASYNDGQFF.

At least ten counts were recorded for this clonotype. The chain carries TRBV5-1 and TRBJ2-7; TRBD2 is a possible D gene (6 bases). The germline V gene has CDR1 SGHRS and CDR2 YFSETQ. The V end lost 4 bases, the J end lost 5 bases, and 16 bases lay between the germline ends. CDR3 size: 14 residues. CDR3 DNA: TGCGCCAGCAGCCGCGGAGGGCAGGCGAACGAGCAGTACTTC. Protein: CASSRGGQANEQYF.

This clonotype was seen more than once but under ten times. A single base separates this from a much larger clone, so it may be a read error. The chain combines TRBV20-1 with TRBJ2-1; D is ambiguous. CDR1 and CDR2 from the germline V gene are DFQATT and SNEGSKA (reference sequence). The CDR3 runs 10 residues. In nucleotides, the CDR3 is TGCAGGGCTAGCTACAATGAGCAGTTCTTC. Its protein product is CRASYNEQFF.

This clonotype showed up many times. The V call is TRBV4-1, the J call TRBJ2-3; possibly TRBD1 or TRBD2 for D (5 bases each). Looked up from germline, CDR1 is MGHRA and CDR2 is YSYEKL. The CDR3 has 15 residues. Trimming shortened V by 1 base and J by 5 bases, and 13 bases separated the two germline ends. The CDR3, as DNA: TGCGCCAGCAGCCAAGCTAGCAGGGCGAGAGATACGCAGTATTTT. Its protein product is CASSQASRARDTQYF.

This rearrangement joins TRBV12-3 or TRBV12-4 to TRBJ2-7; D ambiguous. The V and J ends lost 10 bases and 10 bases respectively, with 23 bases between them. The CDR3 is 13 amino acids. The CDR3 nucleotides are TGTGCCACCTCCCAACAACGCGGAAAGGCCCAGTACTTC. Protein: CATSQQRGKAQYF.

This clonotype turned up a few times. The J gene is TRBJ2-7, the V gene TRBV4-2, with D perhaps TRBD2 (7 bases). The germline V gene encodes CDR1 LGHNA and CDR2 YNFKEQ. This CDR3 has 13 amino acids. V gave up 6 bases and J gave up 3 bases, with 12 bases separating them. DNA of the CDR3: TGTGCCAGCAGAGGGGGGGAGGGCTACGAGCAGTACTTC. Translation gives CASRGGEGYEQYF.

CDR3 sequence reads: CASSLGSLNSPLHF. The CDR3 region has the DNA TGTGCCAGCAGCCTCGGGAGCCTAAATTCACCCCTCCACTTT. The chain couples TRBV7-3 to TRBJ1-6; D gene unclear. Germline V gene data show CDR1 as SGHTA and CDR2 as FQGTGA. The CDR3 sequence is 14 residues long. The ends were cut back, 5 bases at V and 7 bases at J, with 12 bases in the middle. Looking up the rest from reference TRBV7-3 and TRBJ1-6 gives the full variable domain: GAGVSQTPSNKVTEKGKYVELRCDPISGHTALYWYRQSLGQGPEFLIYFQGTGAADDSGLPNDRFFAVRPEGSVSTLKIQRTERGDSAVYLCASSLGSLNSPLHFGNGTRLTVT.